This T cell receptor (beta chain) was sequenced in a study of tumor and adjacent non-tumor tissue in lung cancer. Study background: Stage I to III disease affected about ten men and a handful of women aged about 30 to 85. Study results and caveats: Top 100 clones took a larger repertoire share in normal lung.

Three rounds of nested PCR, following a modified ARM-PCR protocol, produced the TCRbeta library. Via MiXCR, TCRdb re-called the multiplex PCR reads, giving one row per CDR3 protein. The repertoire has approximately 82,000 distinct CDR3 sequences, about 80% of them found once; the top ten carry almost 40%. RNA was extracted from bulk tissue without any cell sorting. This non-tumor lung sample came from over 3 cm beyond the tumor edge. CDR1 is SEHNR and CDR2 is FQNEAQ in the germline V gene (reference sequence). The CDR3 runs to 12 residues. To note about this clonotype: Its antigen is not identified. The junction does not match germline at one end; this may be a read error.

This chain connects TRBV7-9 to TRBJ1-6; TRBD1 might be the D (6 bases). The sequence was collected from a man between 65 and 85 years old with non-small cell lung cancer. Sequenced: distant non-tumor lung tissue. CDR3 bases: TGTGACAGCAGCAACAGGGATTCACCCCTCTACTTT. This encodes CDSSNRDSPLYF. Supplemented by reference TRBV7-9 and TRBJ1-6, the full variable domain reads DTGVSQNPRHKITKRGQNVTFRCDPISEHNRLYWYRQTLGQGPEFLTYFQNEAQLEKSRLLSDRFSAERPKGSFSTLEIQRTEQGDSAMYLCDSSNRDSPLYFGNGTRLTVT.